One sample yielded the 21 T cell receptor beta chains listed below, sequenced in a study of cytomegalovirus exposure and HLA in healthy donors. Primers for the PCR totalled 60 Vbeta and 13 Jbeta. Sequencing used immunoSEQ multiplex PCR; TCRdb keeps in-frame clones, though not all of them. The sample includes 150,000 to 200,000 clones, about 85% of them seen just once. Sequenced input: PBMCs. The receptors originated from a boy aged 2 to 10 in good health and CMV-seronegative.

The J gene is TRBJ2-5, the V gene TRBV5-6, with a tentative D call TRBD1 (5 bases). The CDR3 sequence is 15 residues long. V gave up 4 bases and J gave up 4 bases, with 17 bases separating them. CDR1 is SGHDT and CDR2 is YYEEEE in the germline V gene. The CDR3 coding sequence is TGTGCCAGCAGCGTTCCTAGGGGATGGGGAGAGACCCAGTACTTC. It specifies CASSVPRGWGETQYF. Full variable domain (remainder filled in from reference TRBV5-6 and TRBJ2-5): DAGVTQSPTHLIKTRGQQVTLRCSPKSGHDTVSWYQQALGQGPQFIFQYYEEEERQRGNFPDRFSGHQFPNYSSELNVNALLLGDSALYLCASSVPRGWGETQYFGPGTRLLVL.

The genes are TRBV14 and TRBJ1-5, with D possibly being TRBD1 (6 bases). The germline V gene has CDR1 SGHDN and CDR2 FVKESK. The ends were cut back, 1 base at V and 3 bases at J, with 7 bases in the middle. The CDR3 covers 14 residues. The CDR3 nucleotides are TGTGCCAGCAGCCAAGCAGGGGTCAATCAGCCCCAGCATTTT. This encodes CASSQAGVNQPQHF.

This clone was recorded once. V usage is TRBV4-1 and J usage is TRBJ2-5, with TRBD2 matching over 10 bases. Germline trimming cut 2 bases from V and 7 bases from J; bases unmatched to any gene: 16. Germline lookup yields CDR1 MGHRA and CDR2 YSYEKL. The length of the CDR3 is 18 residues. Here the CDR3 DNA reads TGCGCCAGCAGCCAACAGGCTAGCGGGAGAGGTATGGATGCGACCCAGTACTTC. Residues: CASSQQASGRGMDATQYF.

The chain uses TRBV28 and TRBJ2-3; TRBD1 agrees at 10 bases. Losses at the gene ends were 6 bases for V and 5 bases for J; bases not matched to a gene: 14. Germline CDR1 reads MDHEN; CDR2 reads SYDVKM. The CDR3 totals 17 residues. The CDR3 loop reads CASSLLIGTGEGDTQYF. The CDR3 nucleotides read TGTGCCAGCAGCCTTTTGATAGGGACAGGGGAAGGAGATACGCAGTATTTT.

The chain recombines TRBV5-4 with TRBJ2-3; D is ambiguous. The CDR3 is 14 amino acids. Per the germline V gene, CDR1 is SGHNT and CDR2 is YYREEE (reference sequence). V shed 1 base and J shed 5 bases, with 11 bases lying between them. CDR3 loop: CASSLTTSGDTQYF. The CDR3 DNA sequence: TGTGCCAGCAGCTTGACGACATCCGGAGATACGCAGTATTTT.

The chain couples TRBV11-2 to TRBJ1-1; TRBD1 agrees at 9 bases. CDR1 SGHAT and CDR2 FQNNGV come from the germline V gene. Losses at the gene ends were 1 base for V and 10 bases for J; bases not matched to a gene: 13. The CDR3 runs 16 residues. CDR3 sequence: CASSLVTGQGNRGAFF. The CDR3 DNA reads as TGTGCCAGCAGCTTAGTCACTGGACAGGGGAATAGGGGAGCTTTCTTT.

In the case of this clone: One junction end does not reproduce the germline sequence, and a read error may be involved. This chain links TRBV7-6 with TRBJ1-2; D perhaps matches TRBD1 (6 bases). This CDR3 has 12 residues. CDR1 is SGHVS and CDR2 is FNYEAQ in the germline V gene. The CDR3 is CASILTGHGYTF. For the CDR3, the DNA is TGTGCCAGCATCTTAACAGGGCATGGCTACACCTTC.

J is TRBJ1-2 and V is TRBV30, with D possibly being TRBD1 (6 bases). This CDR3 comprises 14 residues. V lost 3 bases, J lost 6 bases, and 17 bases lay in between. Germline lookup yields CDR1 GTSNPN and CDR2 SVGIG (reference sequence). The CDR3 region is CAWRGLNRVNGYTF. In DNA, the CDR3 is TGTGCCTGGAGGGGGCTGAACAGGGTAAATGGCTACACCTTC.

V usage is TRBV7-9 and J usage is TRBJ2-5, with a tentative D call TRBD2 (5 bases). Looked up from germline, CDR1 is SEHNR and CDR2 is FQNEAQ (reference sequence). V was trimmed by 1 base and J by 4 bases, leaving 10 bases between them. This CDR3 region has 14 residues. The CDR3 sequence: CASSLGGLGETQYF. For the CDR3, the DNA is TGTGCCAGCAGCTTAGGAGGGCTTGGAGAGACCCAGTACTTC.

The rearrangement uses TRBV10-2 and TRBJ2-1; 10 bases line up with TRBD2. Trimming at V came to 5 bases and at J to 0 bases, leaving 7 bases not matched to a gene. The germline gives CDR1 WSHSY, CDR2 SAAADI. This CDR3 has 17 residues. Written as DNA, the CDR3 is TGCGCCAGCAGTTTACTAGCGGGGACGAGCTCCTACAATGAGCAGTTCTTC. It translates to CASSLLAGTSSYNEQFF.

The gene calls are TRBV29-1 and TRBJ1-1; a possible D gene is TRBD1 (5 bases). V lost 3 bases and J lost 4, with 15 bases in between. Looked up from germline, CDR1 is SQVTM and CDR2 is ANQGSEA. The CDR3 is 14 residues long. The CDR3 sequence is CSVEVQGRSTEAFF. CDR3 nucleotide sequence: TGCAGCGTTGAGGTCCAGGGCAGGAGCACTGAAGCTTTCTTT.

The rearrangement uses TRBV9 and TRBJ1-1; D ambiguous. V gave up 4 bases and J gave up 4 bases, with 17 bases separating them. This CDR3 is built from 15 residues. Germline V gene data show CDR1 as SGDLS and CDR2 as YYNGEE. The CDR3 region has the DNA TGTGCCAGCAGCCAACAAAGCGGGTGGGGCACTGAAGCTTTCTTT. This encodes CASSQQSGWGTEAFF.

The chain combines TRBV27 with TRBJ2-5, with 7 bases identical to TRBD2. Germline CDR1 and CDR2: MNHEY and SMNVEV (reference sequence). The V gene end was trimmed by 4 bases and the J gene end by 3 bases; junction bases not matched to a gene: 11. This CDR3 spans 16 amino acids. This CDR3 reads CASSSLRRAGKETQYF. CDR3 DNA: TGTGCCAGCAGTTCGCTCCGACGAGCGGGGAAAGAGACCCAGTACTTC.

The chain uses TRBV10-2 and TRBJ2-4; a possible D gene is TRBD2 (6 bases). Per the germline V gene, CDR1 is WSHSY and CDR2 is SAAADI. Trimming took off 8 bases at V and 3 bases at J, with 11 bases between the two ends. This CDR3 has 13 amino acids. The CDR3 sequence: CASGSGDKNIQYF. The DNA of the CDR3 is TGCGCCAGCGGGTCGGGGGACAAAAACATTCAGTACTTC.

This chain joins TRBV9 and TRBJ2-3; 9 nucleotides agree with TRBD2. Trimming at V came to 1 base and at J to 1 base, leaving 10 bases not matched to a gene. CDR1 and CDR2 from the germline V gene are SGDLS and YYNGEE. This CDR3 comprises 18 residues. The CDR3 nucleotides read TGTGCCAGCAGCGTACTGGCGGGAGGGCTCGGGGGCACAGATACGCAGTATTTT. It yields the protein CASSVLAGGLGGTDTQYF.

J is TRBJ2-2 and V is TRBV5-6; TRBD2 agrees at 7 bases. The length of the CDR3 is 15 residues. V lost 1 base, J lost 9 bases, and 9 bases stayed unmatched. The germline CDR1 and CDR2 sequences are SGHDT and YYEEEE. CDR3 coding DNA: TGTGCCAGCAGCTTGTTGGCTAGCGGACGTAGGGAGCTGTTTTTT. Its translation is CASSLLASGRRELFF.

V usage is TRBV19 and J usage is TRBJ1-5, with 8 nucleotides matching TRBD1. Per the germline V gene, CDR1 is LNHDA and CDR2 is SQIVND (reference sequence). The V and J ends lost 3 bases and 4 bases, in that order; junction bases with no gene match: 5. The CDR3 contains 15 residues. The CDR3 region is CASSIRQGPNQPQHF. Here the CDR3 DNA reads TGTGCCAGTAGTATCCGACAGGGGCCGAATCAGCCCCAGCATTTT.

This rearrangement joins TRBV30 to TRBJ1-6; D is possibly TRBD1 (6 bases). V lost 0 bases and J 8 bases, leaving 20 bases between the germline ends. Germline CDR1 reads GTSNPN; CDR2 reads SVGIG (reference sequence). The CDR3 sequence is 17 residues long. CDR3 loop: CAWSVTVRGIFDSPLHF. CDR3 DNA: TGTGCCTGGAGTGTAACAGTGAGGGGGATATTCGATTCACCCCTCCACTTT.

The chain couples TRBV5-4 to TRBJ1-4; TRBD1 might be the D (6 bases). CDR1 SGHNT and CDR2 YYREEE come from the germline V gene (reference sequence). V gave up 4 bases and J gave up 6 bases, with 10 bases separating them. The CDR3 has 13 residues. CDR3 in amino acids: CASSLAGDEKLFF. CDR3 nucleotide sequence: TGTGCCAGCAGCCTAGCAGGGGATGAAAAACTGTTTTTT.

The chain recombines TRBV28 with TRBJ1-5; D possibly corresponds to TRBD1 (5 bases). The CDR3 has 14 amino acids. The germline gives CDR1 MDHEN, CDR2 SYDVKM. Deletions cut 11 bases from V and 0 bases from J, with 14 bases between. CDR3 region: CAGRTKDSNQPQHF. CDR3 DNA: TGTGCCGGGCGGACAAAGGATAGCAATCAGCCCCAGCATTTT. Together with reference TRBV28 and TRBJ1-5, the CDR3 gives the full variable domain: DVKVTQSSRYLVKRTGEKVFLECVQDMDHENMFWYRQDPGLGLRLIYFSYDVKMKEKGDIPEGYSVSREKKERFSLILESASTNQTSMYLCAGRTKDSNQPQHFGDGTRLSIL.

The J gene is TRBJ1-5, the V gene TRBV19; D remains unclear. Trimming took 5 bases from V and 5 from J, leaving 16 bases between them. The germline V gene encodes CDR1 LNHDA and CDR2 SQIVND (reference sequence). This CDR3 has 15 residues. The CDR3 DNA reads as TGTGCCAGTAGTCCCCCGCAGGCGATGTATCAGCCCCAGCATTTT. Protein sequence: CASSPPQAMYQPQHF.